This TCR beta chain was documented in a study of T cells expressing NK-cell markers. Study-wide points: The study did not resolve the HCMV specificity of expanded NKG2C+ T cell clones.

Germline V CDR1 and CDR2: SQVTM, ANQGSEA. The CDR3 runs to 11 residues. As concerns this clonotype: Its antigen is still unknown.

The authors made TCR beta cDNA libraries by 5'RACE template switching. This switching added a universal primer site and UMIs. TCRdb reprocessed the 5' RACE reads, keeping one entry per CDR3 protein, no DNA. This sample contains 450,000 to 600,000 distinct CDR3 sequences. This receptor was identified in a man aged 18 to 29 in good health. This sequence joins TRBV29-1 and TRBJ2-7; with no DNA, the TCRdb D assignment of TRBD1 cannot be verified. The sample taken for sequencing was blood T cells: a sorted CD56 or NKG2C T cell subset, CD4+ or CD8+ T cells, or bulk PBMC T cells (not recorded which). The CDR3 region is CSVQGTHEQYF.